This TCR beta chain was sequenced for a study of CD8 T cells in ankylosing spondylitis. Whole-study findings and limits: Significantly higher representation of disease-linked clones was reported for matched ankylosing spondylitis synovial fluid. A motif in TCR beta, a set of about 8 highly homologous variants, appeared characteristic of ankylosing spondylitis blood. Reactive arthritis synovial fluid and blood were previously reported to contain some motif variants.

A word on this clonotype: Its matching antigen is unknown.

The ends were cut back, 5 bases at V and 3 bases at J, with 14 bases in the middle. The CDR3 is 15 residues long. Germline V lookup: CDR1 SEHNR, CDR2 FQNEAQ (reference sequence). As the method for making TCR beta libraries, quantitative 5'-RACE with molecular barcodes was used. TCRdb reprocessed the 5' RACE reads with MiXCR, giving one entry per CDR3 protein. The sample yields about 160,000 distinct CDR3 sequences, 9.8% seen once. The TCR was taken from a female donor with ankylosing spondylitis or in good health (not recorded which). Sequencing used blood, either unsorted or a sorted T cell fraction (not recorded which). The chain combines TRBV7-9 with TRBJ1-3; D is unresolved. The CDR3 sequence: CASSTRGPLGNTIYF. Here the CDR3 DNA reads TGTGCCAGCAGCACGAGAGGGCCTCTTGGAAACACCATATATTTT.